This TCR beta chain was observed in a study of blood T cells in healthy people across ages. Whole-study findings and limits: Measured against age, TCR beta diversity per million T cells decreased in a roughly linear manner.

The second PCR ran roughly 6 to 12 cycles with a sample-barcoded 5' primer and J-beta primers. TCRdb re-called the 5' RACE reads through MiXCR, storing one row per CDR3 protein. The table lists hundreds of thousands of distinct CDR3 sequences, around 45% of them singletons. This clonotype was found a few times. The antigen is undetermined. Germline V gene sequence: CDR1 SQVTM, CDR2 ANQGSEA. The CDR3 has 14 amino acids. Between the trimmed V and J ends, which lost 0 bases and 2 bases, there was a span of 10 bases. The chain employs TRBV29-1 and TRBJ1-2, with D hard to call. This sequence originates from a man aged 60 to 75 in good health. The sequenced material came from blood. As DNA, the CDR3 is TGCAGCGTTGAAGAAAGGAGTCAAAACTATGGCTACACCTTC. This translates into CSVEERSQNYGYTF. The variable domain in full, with the rest retrieved from reference TRBV29-1 and TRBJ1-2, is SAVISQKPSRDICQRGTSLTIQCQVDSQVTMMFWYRQQPGQSLTLIATANQGSEATYESGFVIDKFPISRPNLTFSTLTVSNMSPEDSSIYLCSVEERSQNYGYTFGSGTRLTVV.